This TCR beta chain was found in a study of T cell clonotyping in hematopoietic cell transplantation. Concerning this clone: Its matching antigen is unknown.

V gave up 6 bases and J gave up 8 bases, with 17 bases separating them. Germline CDR1 is SGHRS and CDR2 is YFSETQ. The CDR3 is 13 amino acids. Specified time point: recipient sample about 28 days before transplant, after cytoreduction. Samples: about 28 days before transplant, then days 30, 100 and 180 after. Profiling relied on immunoSEQ multiplex PCR, and the TCRdb table lists in-frame clones only, not all of them. Here the sample spans thousands of clones, around 81% being singletons. General observations from the study: Without cell sorting, CD4 versus CD8 contributions remain unresolved. Few recipient clonotypes overlapped donors; over 95% were de novo at given depth. Pathologically expanded recipient clonotypes increased progressively from day 30 to day 180 as diversity fell.

This clonotype was obtained from a woman aged 50 to 60 with acute myeloid leukemia. Some clones in this sample may be carry-over from other donors' samples. The chain has TRBV5-1 and TRBJ1-2; D uncertain. Sample: peripheral blood mononuclear cells, taken before stem cell transplant. CDR3 DNA: TGCGCCAGCATGGCAGGACCCACCCAAGGCTACACCTTC. Its protein is CASMAGPTQGYTF. Looking up the rest from reference TRBV5-1 and TRBJ1-2 gives the full variable domain: KAGVTQTPRYLIKTRGQQVTLSCSPISGHRSVSWYQQTPGQGLQFLFEYFSETQRNKGNFPGRFSGRQFSNSRSEMNVSTLELGDSALYLCASMAGPTQGYTFGSGTRLTVV.